The clone carrying this T cell receptor (beta chain) has a handful of counts. The CDR3 has 15 residues. Trimming cost V 2 bases and J 3 bases, with 14 bases left between them. Germline V gene data show CDR1 as SGHAT and CDR2 as FQNNGV. This entry belongs to a study of cytotoxic CD8 clonotypes in ibrutinib-treated CLL. The targeted sequencing depth was 1 in 200,000 to 1 in 1 million T cells. This table comes from immunoSEQ multiplex PCR, and its TCRdb copy is limited to in-frame clones, with some not included. Among hundreds of thousands of clones listed, 70% were seen once. The chain uses TRBV11-2 and TRBJ2-7; tentative D call: TRBD1 (6 bases). The receptor was isolated from a human donor with chronic lymphocytic leukemia. This specimen consisted of PBMCs, obtained after 24 months of ibrutinib treatment. CDR3 DNA sequence: TGTGCCAGCAGCTTATCCTGGACAGCCCTCTACGAGCAGTACTTC. This sequence encodes CASSLSWTALYEQYF.